This entry describes one T cell receptor (beta chain). This clonotype appeared a few times. Its recognized antigen is unknown. One base away there is no much larger clone; base qualities are not given. Inclusive of the bounding cysteine and phenylalanine, the CDR3 is 11 residues long. CDR3 DNA only is kept here, 33 bases in frame from base 1. Taken from the germline V gene (reference sequence), the CDR1 and CDR2 loops are GTSNPN and SVGIG. Relative to germline, V is 2 bases shorter and J is 9 bases shorter, with 10 bases between their ends. Libraries were prepared through 5' RACE. The listed sequencing device is Illumina MiSeq. TCRdb reanalyzed the raw reads on its own, using fastp at Q25 for trimming and MiXCR for clone calling, and kept in-frame beta chains. Entries that share a CDR3 protein sequence are merged under the most common genes and DNA. The sample table records 55,000 to 70,000 distinct CDR3 sequences; 19% of these occur just once. About 1.3% of the sample is taken by the ten largest.

This entry comes from a study of HIV-infected patients and healthy controls (TCRdb year 2014). Source material: CD4+ T cells from blood. The TCR comes from a human donor in good health. This receptor chain uses TRBV30 and TRBJ1-1, and possibly TRBD1, on 5 matching bases. The DNA sequence is given as TGTGCCTGGAGTCTTGGACAAAAAGCTTTCTTT. Its protein reads: CAWSLGQKAFF.